This TCR beta chain was identified in a study of shared clonotypes between healthy human individuals (dated by TCRdb to about 2020). Regarding the complete study: Three men and two women, aged 18 to 49 years, made up the cohort. Between about 0.85 and 9.5 billion PBMCs per donor were obtained by leukapheresis. To increase sequencing depth and limit assay-specific biases, TCR repertoire library preparation and sequencing were carried out by different laboratories using diverse techniques. For each donor, CD4 naive and CD4 memory were each given three plates, CD8 naive was given two plates, and CD8 memory was given one plate. The study deeply sequenced blood TCR repertoires of five healthy adults to estimate repertoire size and the extent of clonotype sharing between individuals.

In this sample, this clone turned up once. Its binding antigen is unknown. Base-call qualities are not available, and no considerably larger clone is one nucleotide away. V loses 3 bases of germline sequence and J loses 4 bases, and the interval between the two ends is 19 bases. From the cysteine up to the phenylalanine, the CDR3 has a length of 16 residues. Only CDR3 DNA remains: 48 bases, in frame from the first base. The CDR1 and CDR2 encoded by the germline V gene (reference sequence) are SGHNT and YYREEE. Study-wide conclusions, independent of this receptor: Incomplete sequencing was indicated by rarefaction of sorted-subset datasets, despite the large sequencing depth. Sampling was restricted to blood, and TCR repertoires in tissues likely differ from the TCR repertoires found in blood. Higher generation probabilities were observed for clonotypes shared by all four sorted-subset donors than for non-shared clonotypes. Pairwise subsampling indicated that sequencing depth was expected to affect the degree of clonotype sharing among donors. The genetic and exposure-history diversity represented was limited by the small number of donors. Approximately 5% of naive CD4, roughly 3.6% of naive CD8, approximately 2% of memory CD4, and 0.35% to 0.4% of memory CD8 clonotypes were shared across several donors. Larger estimated clonotype richness was generally found for naive subsets than for memory subsets.

Using the deep immunoSEQ assay, TCR CDR3 regions were amplified from genomic DNA by multiplex PCR. Extracted genomic DNA from each cell subset was distributed evenly across all wells of several immunoSEQ 96-well plates, and each plate was treated as a replicate. For sorted subsets, 200 ng of genomic DNA, equivalent to about 30,000 T cell genomes, went into each replicate PCR. The purified libraries were quantified using a Qubit 3.0 fluorometer, sized with a Bioanalyzer 2100, and then quantified again using the KAPA Library Quantification kit. Every immunoSEQ 96-well plate was sequenced on a dedicated single-read 150-cycle Illumina NextSeq 550 flow cell. In the paper's pipeline: Because the immunoSEQ output held only junctional sequences and lacked quality scores, the filtering could not match the filtering applied to full-length reads. To assign V/J genes and CDR3, sequences were annotated using PyIR, a Python wrapper for IgBLAST v1.9, with IMGT germline references. Reads were filtered out if the reads had weak V/J assignments (E-value above 1e-6), no CDR3, stop codons, out-of-frame junctions, or ambiguous translated residues. V3J clonotypes were defined as sequences sharing the same inferred V gene, J gene, and CDR3 amino acid sequence. Percentage overlap between repertoires was computed as shared unique clonotypes divided by the size of the smaller repertoire. RTK rarefaction, the Chao1 estimator, and Recon v2.1 estimates of unobserved clonotypes were used to assess repertoire richness. Generation probabilities were computed with OLGA for all TCRbeta clonotypes obtained by the gDNA method from several donors. Drawn from immuneACCESS, this table holds only the in-frame rearrangements with V and J called that TCRdb kept. Clones are partly lost; checked studies trace under half to an unresolved V gene and leave the rest unexplained. Clone size and V and J calls were adopted from that table, with D and trimming inferred from the DNA. Present in this sample are about 2.1 million clones, 85% to 95% of which were seen just once. Clones ranked in the top ten supply under 2% of the sample.

CD8 naive samples were CD45RO-negative cells positively selected for CCR7, giving a CD45RA+CCR7+ population that excluded TemRA cells. Donors were healthy HIV-negative adults with no recently reported acute infections or vaccinations. All donors were Caucasian adults living in Nashville, Tennessee, USA. Blood was obtained by leukapheresis, after which PBMCs were separated by Ficoll-Histopaque density gradient centrifugation and cryopreserved in liquid nitrogen vapor phase. Analytical flow cytometry was used to check the purity and quantity of each magnetically sorted T cell population. Genomic DNA was isolated from every sorted fraction and measured by UV absorbance on a Nanodrop 2000c.

The sample comprised naive CD8+ T cells from PBMCs. The sample's cell subset or site label is to be understood as: CD45RA+CCR7+. The origin of this receptor is a young man in good health. Some clones in this sample may be carry-over from other donors' samples. The rearrangement joined TRBV5-4 to TRBJ2-5; the D region possibly corresponds to TRBD2 (6 bases align). The bases read TGTGCCAGCAGCTCCTCACTAGCTATCCTGGGAGAGACCCAGTACTTC. Translation gives CASSSSLAILGETQYF.